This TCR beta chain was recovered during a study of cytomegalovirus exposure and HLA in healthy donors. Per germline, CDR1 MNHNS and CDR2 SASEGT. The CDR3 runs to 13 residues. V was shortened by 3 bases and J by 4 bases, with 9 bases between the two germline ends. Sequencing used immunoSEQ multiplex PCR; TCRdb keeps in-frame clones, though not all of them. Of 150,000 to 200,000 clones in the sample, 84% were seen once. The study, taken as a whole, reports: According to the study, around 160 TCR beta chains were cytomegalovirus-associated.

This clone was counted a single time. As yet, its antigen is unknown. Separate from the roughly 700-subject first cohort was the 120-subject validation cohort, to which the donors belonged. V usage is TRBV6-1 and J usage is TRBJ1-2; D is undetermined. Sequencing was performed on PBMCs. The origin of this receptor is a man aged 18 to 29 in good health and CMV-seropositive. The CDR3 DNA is TGTGCCAGCAGTGACAGCGCGGGCTATGGCTACACCTTC. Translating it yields CASSDSAGYGYTF.